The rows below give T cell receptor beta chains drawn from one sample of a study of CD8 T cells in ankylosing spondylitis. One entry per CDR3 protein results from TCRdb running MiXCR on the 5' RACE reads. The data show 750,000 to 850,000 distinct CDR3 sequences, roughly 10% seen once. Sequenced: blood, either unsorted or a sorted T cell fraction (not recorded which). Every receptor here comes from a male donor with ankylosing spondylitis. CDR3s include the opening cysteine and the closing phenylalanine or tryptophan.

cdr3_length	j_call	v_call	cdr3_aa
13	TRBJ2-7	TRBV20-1	CSAKDREPYEQYF
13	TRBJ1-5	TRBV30	CAWSSGMYQPQHF
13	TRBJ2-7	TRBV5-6	CASSLWGKGEQYF
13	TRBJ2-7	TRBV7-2	CASSYTGHGEQYF
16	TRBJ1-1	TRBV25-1	CASSESGERMNTEAFF
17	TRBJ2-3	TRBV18	CASSPSFSLAHTDTQYF
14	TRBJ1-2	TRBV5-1	CASSETQGAGGYTF
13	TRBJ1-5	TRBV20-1	CSASTTQGGPQHF
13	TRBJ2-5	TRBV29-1	CSVENRGGETQYF
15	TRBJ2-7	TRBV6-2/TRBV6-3	CASSRERQSSYEQYF
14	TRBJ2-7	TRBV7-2	CASSLLGGEIEQYF
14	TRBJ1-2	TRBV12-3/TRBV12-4	CASSFNSANYGYTF
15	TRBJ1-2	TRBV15	CATSRQGQGLMGYTF